These 8 T cell receptor beta chains share one sample of origin, sequenced in a study of neurological immune-mediated disorders (dated by TCRdb to between 2019 and 2020). Library generation was performed with 5' RACE. The run used an Illumina HiSeq 2500. TCRdb trimmed public reads at Q25 via fastp, called clones via MiXCR and kept in-frame beta chains. CDR3 protein duplicates are merged, each entry listing the most common genes and DNA. Here the sample has about 41,000 distinct CDR3 sequences; roughly 15% occur a single time. Approximately 3.6% of the sample belongs to the ten largest clones. The sequenced material came from CD4+ T cells from blood. The receptors were gathered from an older woman with HTLV-1-associated myelopathy (HAM/TSP).

This clonotype appeared many times. The chain links TRBV5-1 to TRBJ2-3; tentative D call: TRBD1 (5 bases). The CDR3 has 15 residues. The V gene's germline CDR1 is SGHRS and CDR2 YFSETQ. Trimming stripped 0 bases from V and 2 bases from J, with 10 bases between. The chain's CDR3 is CASSLGGALTDTQYF. The CDR3 nucleotides read TGCGCCAGCAGCTTGGGTGGGGCCCTCACAGATACGCAGTATTTT.

This clonotype was seen repeatedly, ten times or more. The gene calls are TRBV5-1 and TRBJ1-2; TRBD1 matches at 9 bases. The CDR3 loop spans 15 amino acids. The trim removed 4 bases at V and 4 bases at J, leaving 8 bases unmatched. The germline V gene encodes CDR1 SGHRS and CDR2 YFSETQ. CDR3 loop: CASSLDRGGFYGYTF. CDR3 DNA sequence: TGCGCCAGCAGCCTGGACAGGGGAGGATTCTATGGCTACACCTTC.

This clonotype was counted at least ten times. The J gene is TRBJ1-3, the V gene TRBV5-1; 8 bases line up with TRBD1. Losses at the gene ends were 4 bases for V and 3 bases for J; bases not matched to a gene: 9. The CDR3 loop spans 16 amino acids. Per germline, CDR1 SGHRS and CDR2 YFSETQ. CDR3 sequence reads: CASSREQGVFGNTIYF. The CDR3 DNA reads TGCGCCAGCAGCAGAGAACAGGGGGTTTTTGGAAACACCATATATTTT.

This clonotype was observed a handful of times. The rearrangement joins TRBV5-1 to TRBJ2-3, with 12 bases lining up with TRBD1. The germline CDR1 and CDR2 sequences are SGHRS and YFSETQ. This CDR3 spans 19 amino acids. Germline trimming cut 2 bases from V and 4 bases from J; bases unmatched to any gene: 14. The CDR3 nucleotides are TGCGCCAGCAGCTTACCAGGGACAGGGGGCTTGTTGGCGGCAGATACGCAGTATTTT. Protein product: CASSLPGTGGLLAADTQYF.

This clonotype was counted many times. The chain carries TRBV7-9 and TRBJ1-1; D is undetermined. Germline CDR1 SEHNR, CDR2 FQNEAQ (reference sequence). The CDR3 extends over 12 amino acids. V was pared by 5 bases and J by 6 bases, with 10 bases between. For the CDR3, the DNA is TGTGCCAGCAGCAAGCTGTCCGCTGAAGCTTTCTTT. Protein product: CASSKLSAEAFF.

This clonotype came up many times. This sequence joins TRBV10-3 and TRBJ2-2; D is unresolved. The length of the CDR3 is 12 residues. CDR1 and CDR2 from the germline V gene are ENHRY and SYGVKD. V was clipped by 10 bases and J by 6 bases, with 12 bases between them. DNA for the CDR3: TGTGCCAGCCGCTTAGAGCCCGGGGAGCTGTTTTTT. As protein: CASRLEPGELFF.

This clonotype was found many times. The CDR3 is CASTPRWTGELFF. Written as DNA, the CDR3 is TGTGCCAGTACCCCGCGGTGGACCGGGGAGCTGTTTTTT. This chain connects TRBV19 to TRBJ2-2; D is uncertain. V was clipped by 7 bases and J by 5 bases, with 11 bases between them. This CDR3 spans 13 amino acids. Looked up from germline, CDR1 is LNHDA and CDR2 is SQIVND (reference sequence). The variable domain in full, completed from reference TRBV19 and TRBJ2-2, reads DGGITQSPKYLFRKEGQNVTLSCEQNLNHDAMYWYRQDPGQGLRLIYYSQIVNDFQKGDIAEGYSVSREKKESFPLTVTSAQKNPTAFYLCASTPRWTGELFFGEGSRLTVL.

The sample holds many counts of this clonotype. This chain joins TRBV5-1 and TRBJ1-1; no clear D. V was clipped by 0 bases and J by 0 bases, with 9 bases between them. The CDR3 covers 15 residues. CDR1 SGHRS and CDR2 YFSETQ come from the germline V gene. CDR3: CASSLGVGLNTEAFF. The CDR3 DNA reads TGCGCCAGCAGCTTGGGAGTGGGTTTGAACACTGAAGCTTTCTTT.